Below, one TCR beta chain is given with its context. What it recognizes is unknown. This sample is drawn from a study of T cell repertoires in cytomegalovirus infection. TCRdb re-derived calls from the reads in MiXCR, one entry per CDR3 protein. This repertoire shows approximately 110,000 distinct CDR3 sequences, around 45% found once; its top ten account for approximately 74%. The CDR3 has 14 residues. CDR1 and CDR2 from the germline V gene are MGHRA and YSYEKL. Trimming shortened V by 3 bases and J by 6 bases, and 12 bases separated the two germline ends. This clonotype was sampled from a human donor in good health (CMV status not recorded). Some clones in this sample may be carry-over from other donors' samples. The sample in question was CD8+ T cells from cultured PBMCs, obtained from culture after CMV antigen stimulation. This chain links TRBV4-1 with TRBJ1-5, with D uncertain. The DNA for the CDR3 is TGCGCCAGCAGCCATTCGGAGGGAAGTCAGCCCCAGCATTTT. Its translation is CASSHSEGSQPQHF.